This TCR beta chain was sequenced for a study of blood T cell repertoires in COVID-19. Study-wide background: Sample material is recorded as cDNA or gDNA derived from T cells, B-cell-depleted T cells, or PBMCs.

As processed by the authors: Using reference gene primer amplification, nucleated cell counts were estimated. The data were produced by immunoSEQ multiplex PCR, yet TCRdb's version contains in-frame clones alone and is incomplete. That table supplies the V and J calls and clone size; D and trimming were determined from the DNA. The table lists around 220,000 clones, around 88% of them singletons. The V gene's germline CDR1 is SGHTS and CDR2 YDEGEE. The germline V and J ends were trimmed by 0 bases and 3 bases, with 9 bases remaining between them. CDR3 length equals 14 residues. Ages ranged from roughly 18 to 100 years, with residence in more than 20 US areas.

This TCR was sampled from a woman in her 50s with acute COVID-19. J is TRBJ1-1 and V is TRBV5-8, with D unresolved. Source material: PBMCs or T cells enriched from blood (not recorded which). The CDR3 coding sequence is TGTGCCAGCAGCTTGGAACGGAGTTACACTGAAGCTTTCTTT. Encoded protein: CASSLERSYTEAFF.